This entry describes one T cell receptor (beta chain). Its antigen is not identified. This entry comes from a study of cytotoxic CD8 clonotypes in ibrutinib-treated CLL. Study details: The taking of response samples occurred after a median 12 months of treatment, with a range of 6 to 36. A mean of around 270,000 productive templates and tens of thousands of productive rearrangements was obtained per sample.

CDR3 size: 12 residues. V was clipped by 10 bases and J by 2 bases, with 12 bases between them. The V gene's germline CDR1 is SNHLY and CDR2 FYNNEI. Measured with immunoSEQ multiplex PCR; TCRdb has only the in-frame clones, and not every one. The table records about 330,000 clones, about 61% of them present only once. Findings and caveats of the study: Baseline levels of clonality went above those of age-matched healthy donors and moved with circulating CD8+ T-cell counts.

The sequence came from a human donor with chronic lymphocytic leukemia. The specimen was PBMCs, collected after 36 months of ibrutinib treatment. The chain combines TRBV2 with TRBJ2-7, with D perhaps being TRBD1 or TRBD2 (5 bases each). The CDR3 bases are TGTGCCACCGGGACGGTGACCTACGAGCAGTACTTC. Translating gives CATGTVTYEQYF.